This T cell receptor beta chain was sequenced during a study of cytomegalovirus exposure and HLA in healthy donors. The germline V gene has CDR1 GTSNPN and CDR2 SVGIG (reference sequence). V shed 2 bases and J 5 bases; nucleotides not matched to a gene: 13. The CDR3 consists of 17 residues. Measured with immunoSEQ multiplex PCR; TCRdb has only the in-frame clones, and not every one. The sample lists 200,000 to 250,000 clones, around 87% occurring once. The clonotype was recovered from a woman aged 18-35 years in good health and CMV-seropositive. The chain has TRBV30 and TRBJ2-2; 8 nucleotides match TRBD2. The sequenced material came from PBMCs. This chain's CDR3 is CAWSHLGSSGSTGELFF. The CDR3, as DNA: TGTGCCTGGAGTCACCTCGGATCCAGCGGGAGTACCGGGGAGCTGTTTTTT.